This T cell receptor beta chain was retrieved from a study of T cell responses to AZD1222 COVID-19 vaccine. Study details: It was second doses at about 4 or about 12 weeks that were pooled. Notes on the study in general: Donors, mostly white British, included more females; clonal diversity was possibly underestimated.

Turning to this clone: What it binds is not known.

The V gene's germline CDR1 is SGHNT and CDR2 YYREEE (reference sequence). This CDR3 is 14 amino acids long. Between the trimmed V and J ends, which lost 0 bases and 5 bases, there was a span of 8 bases. Data came from immunoSEQ multiplex PCR; TCRdb stores just in-frame clones and leaves some out. The table lists some 120,000 clones, approximately 85% of them singletons. The input for sequencing was peripheral blood, taken on day 0 of AZD1222 vaccination. The rearrangement joins TRBV5-4 to TRBJ1-4; D unclear. The TCR originated in an adult in good health. Written as DNA, the CDR3 is TGTGCCAGCAGCTTGGTAGTAGGGAATGAAAAACTGTTTTTT. Translation gives CASSLVVGNEKLFF.